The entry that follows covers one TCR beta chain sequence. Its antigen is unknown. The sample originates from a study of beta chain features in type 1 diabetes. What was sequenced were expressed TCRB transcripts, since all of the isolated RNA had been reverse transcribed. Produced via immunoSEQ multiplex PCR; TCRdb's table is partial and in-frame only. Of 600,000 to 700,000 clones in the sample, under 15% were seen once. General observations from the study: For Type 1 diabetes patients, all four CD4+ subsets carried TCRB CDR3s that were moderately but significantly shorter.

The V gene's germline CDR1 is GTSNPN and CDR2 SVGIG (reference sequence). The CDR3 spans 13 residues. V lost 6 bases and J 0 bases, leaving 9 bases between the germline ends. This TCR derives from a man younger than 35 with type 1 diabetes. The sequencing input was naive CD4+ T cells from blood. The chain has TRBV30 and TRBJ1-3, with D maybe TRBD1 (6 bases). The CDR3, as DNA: TGTGCCTGCGGACAGAGCTCTGGAAACACCATATATTTT. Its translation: CACGQSSGNTIYF.